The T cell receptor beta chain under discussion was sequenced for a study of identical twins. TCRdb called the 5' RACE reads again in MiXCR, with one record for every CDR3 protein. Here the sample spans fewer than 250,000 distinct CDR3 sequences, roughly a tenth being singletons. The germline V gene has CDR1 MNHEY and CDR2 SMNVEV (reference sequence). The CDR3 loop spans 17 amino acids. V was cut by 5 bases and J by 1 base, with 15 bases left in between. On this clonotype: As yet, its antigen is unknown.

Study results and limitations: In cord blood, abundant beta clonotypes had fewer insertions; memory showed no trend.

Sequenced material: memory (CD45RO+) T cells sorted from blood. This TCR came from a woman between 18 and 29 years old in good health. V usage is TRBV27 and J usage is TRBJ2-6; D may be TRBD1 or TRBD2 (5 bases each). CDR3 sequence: CASSLGPWGSGANVLTF. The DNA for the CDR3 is TGTGCCAGCAGTCTCGGGCCCTGGGGGTCTGGGGCCAACGTCCTGACTTTC.